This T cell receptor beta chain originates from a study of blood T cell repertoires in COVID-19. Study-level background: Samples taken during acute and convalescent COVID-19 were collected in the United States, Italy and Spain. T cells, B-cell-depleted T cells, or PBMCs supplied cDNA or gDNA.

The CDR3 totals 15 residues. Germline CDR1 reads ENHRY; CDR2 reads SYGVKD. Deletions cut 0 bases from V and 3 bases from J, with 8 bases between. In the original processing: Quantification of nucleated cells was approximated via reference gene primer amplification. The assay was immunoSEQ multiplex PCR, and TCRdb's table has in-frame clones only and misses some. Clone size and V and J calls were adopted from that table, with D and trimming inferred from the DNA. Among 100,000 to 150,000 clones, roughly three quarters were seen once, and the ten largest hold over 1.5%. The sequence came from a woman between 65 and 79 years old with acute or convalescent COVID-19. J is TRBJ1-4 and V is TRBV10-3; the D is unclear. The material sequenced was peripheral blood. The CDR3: CAISESPGANEKLFF. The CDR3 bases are TGTGCCATCAGTGAGTCACCGGGTGCTAATGAAAAACTGTTTTTT.